A selection of T cell receptor beta chains follows, all from one sample in a study of a mutant IDH1 vaccine in newly diagnosed glioma. Antigen specificity for these receptors is unknown. Data came from immunoSEQ multiplex PCR; TCRdb stores just in-frame clones and leaves some out. Here the sample spans tens of thousands of clones, roughly nine tenths being singletons. The source material was PBMCs, sampled from a glioma patient whose treatment included an IDH1 peptide vaccine. Receptor source: a man aged 40-55 years with glioma. Both conserved end residues are part of each CDR3.

v_call: TRBV27
cdr3_length: 15
j_call: TRBJ2-7
cdr3_aa: CASSPWDGISYEQYF

v_call: TRBV5-1
cdr3_length: 14
j_call: TRBJ2-2
cdr3_aa: CASRPTVHTGELFF

v_call: TRBV19
cdr3_length: 12
j_call: TRBJ1-2
cdr3_aa: CASSRRDYGYTF

v_call: TRBV27
cdr3_length: 14
j_call: TRBJ1-5
cdr3_aa: CASSGTGGFQPQHF

v_call: TRBV5-6
cdr3_length: 13
j_call: TRBJ1-1
cdr3_aa: CASSFSGNTEAFF

v_call: TRBV19
cdr3_length: 17
j_call: TRBJ2-1
cdr3_aa: CASSIGLAGVPYNEQFF

v_call: TRBV5-1
cdr3_length: 14
j_call: TRBJ2-7
cdr3_aa: CASHAGPGNSEQYF

v_call: TRBV7-2
cdr3_length: 14
j_call: TRBJ2-2
cdr3_aa: CASSLERVTGELFF

v_call: TRBV7-9
cdr3_length: 14
j_call: TRBJ2-5
cdr3_aa: CASSLVGPQETQYF

v_call: TRBV9
cdr3_length: 15
j_call: TRBJ1-4
cdr3_aa: CASAPAGTTNEKLFF

v_call: TRBV7-9
cdr3_length: 17
j_call: TRBJ2-3
cdr3_aa: CASRAKGGLAGADTQYF

v_call: TRBV9
cdr3_length: 15
j_call: TRBJ1-1
cdr3_aa: CASSVDGGPNTEAFF

v_call: TRBV19
cdr3_length: 15
j_call: TRBJ1-1
cdr3_aa: CASSIVRDRVAEAFF

v_call: TRBV27
cdr3_length: 16
j_call: TRBJ1-4
cdr3_aa: CASSLYDRGTNEKLFF

v_call: TRBV19
cdr3_length: 16
j_call: TRBJ1-4
cdr3_aa: CASSIRQGVAYEKLFF

v_call: TRBV9
cdr3_length: 14
j_call: TRBJ2-1
cdr3_aa: CASSVGSYGNEQFF

v_call: TRBV5-6
cdr3_length: 14
j_call: TRBJ2-7
cdr3_aa: CASSLGRYSYEQYF

v_call: TRBV10-3
cdr3_length: 12
j_call: TRBJ2-3
cdr3_aa: CAIGLRDYTQYF

v_call: TRBV19
cdr3_length: 13
j_call: TRBJ2-7
cdr3_aa: CASGTGGSYEQYF

v_call: TRBV5-4
cdr3_length: 14
j_call: TRBJ2-2
cdr3_aa: CASSMDPNTGELFF

v_call: TRBV6-5
cdr3_length: 14
j_call: TRBJ2-1
cdr3_aa: CASSTGRGRDEQFF

v_call: TRBV29-1
cdr3_length: 15
j_call: TRBJ2-2
cdr3_aa: CSVVGGDGITGELFF

v_call: TRBV18
cdr3_length: 14
j_call: TRBJ2-7
cdr3_aa: CASSPPGGTYEQYF

v_call: TRBV5-1
cdr3_length: 17
j_call: TRBJ2-7
cdr3_aa: CASTPFNRRDRTYEQYF

v_call: TRBV7-8
cdr3_length: 16
j_call: TRBJ2-3
cdr3_aa: CASSSVGGFGADTQYF

v_call: TRBV4-1
cdr3_length: 15
j_call: TRBJ2-7
cdr3_aa: CASSQDPGTPYEQYF